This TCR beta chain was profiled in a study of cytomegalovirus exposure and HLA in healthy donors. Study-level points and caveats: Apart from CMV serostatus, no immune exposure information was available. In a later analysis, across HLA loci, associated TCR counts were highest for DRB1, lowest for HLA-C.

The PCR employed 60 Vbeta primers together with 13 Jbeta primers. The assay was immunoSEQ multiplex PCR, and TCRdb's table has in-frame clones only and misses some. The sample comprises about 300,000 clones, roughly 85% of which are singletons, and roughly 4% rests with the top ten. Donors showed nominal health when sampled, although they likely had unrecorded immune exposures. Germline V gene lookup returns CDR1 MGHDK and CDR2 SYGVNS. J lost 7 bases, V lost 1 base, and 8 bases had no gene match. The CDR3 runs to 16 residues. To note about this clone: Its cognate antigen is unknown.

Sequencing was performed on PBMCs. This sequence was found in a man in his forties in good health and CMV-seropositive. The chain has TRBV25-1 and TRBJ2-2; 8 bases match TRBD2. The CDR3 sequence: CASSESGRVVGGELFF. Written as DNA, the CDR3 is TGTGCCAGCAGTGAATCCGGGAGGGTCGTCGGCGGGGAGCTGTTTTTT.